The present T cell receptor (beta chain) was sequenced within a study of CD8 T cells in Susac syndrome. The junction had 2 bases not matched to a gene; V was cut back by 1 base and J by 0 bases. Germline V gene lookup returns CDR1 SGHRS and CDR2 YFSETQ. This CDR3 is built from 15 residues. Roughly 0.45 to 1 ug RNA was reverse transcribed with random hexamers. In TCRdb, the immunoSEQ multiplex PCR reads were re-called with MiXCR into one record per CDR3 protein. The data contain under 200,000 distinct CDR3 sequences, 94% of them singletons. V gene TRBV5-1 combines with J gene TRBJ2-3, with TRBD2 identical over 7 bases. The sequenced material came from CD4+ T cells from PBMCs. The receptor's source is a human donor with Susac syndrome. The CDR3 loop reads CASSLTGGSTDTQYF. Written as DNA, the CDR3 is TGCGCCAGCAGCTTGACCGGGGGGAGCACAGATACGCAGTATTTT.